The 10 T cell receptor beta chains reported below all come from one sample, sequenced in a study of blood T cell repertoires in COVID-19. The data were produced by immunoSEQ multiplex PCR, yet TCRdb's version contains in-frame clones alone and is incomplete. The sample lists approximately 64,000 clones; approximately 88% were seen once. Sample: peripheral blood. The receptors were sampled from a woman aged 55-69 years with COVID-19, enrolled during active disease.

This clone was recorded only once. The genes are TRBV10-3 and TRBJ2-3; 7 bases fit TRBD2. From germline, CDR1 is ENHRY and CDR2 SYGVKD. This CDR3 has 17 amino acids. Trimming at V came to 4 bases and at J to 1 base, leaving 11 bases not matched to a gene. The CDR3 is CAISVVGERGGTDTQYF. In DNA form, the CDR3 reads TGTGCCATCAGTGTCGTCGGGGAACGGGGGGGCACAGATACGCAGTATTTT.

The chain carries TRBV9 and TRBJ2-2, with TRBD2 as a possible D gene (6 bases). From germline, CDR1 is SGDLS and CDR2 YYNGEE. The ends were cut back, 0 bases at V and 7 bases at J, with 7 bases in the middle. The CDR3 spans 13 residues. This CDR3 reads CASSVVGGGELFF. DNA of the CDR3: TGTGCCAGCAGCGTAGTGGGGGGCGGGGAGCTGTTTTTT.

The rearrangement uses TRBV10-3 and TRBJ1-1; 8 bases are a match to TRBD1. J gave up 8 bases and V 2 bases, and 1 base lay outside the gene matches. The length of the CDR3 is 12 residues. In germline, CDR1 is ENHRY, CDR2 SYGVKD. CDR3 in amino acids: CAISERQGEAFF. The CDR3 DNA sequence: TGTGCCATCAGTGAGAGACAGGGGGAAGCTTTCTTT.

Comment on this clone: This same CDR3 is encoded by further DNA sequences in the sample. The chain is built from TRBV7-9 and TRBJ2-1; tentatively, D is TRBD1 (5 bases). The CDR3 loop spans 14 amino acids. The V gene lost 3 bases and the J gene lost 1 base, with 7 bases spanning the gap. The V gene's germline CDR1 is SEHNR and CDR2 FQNEAQ (reference sequence). The CDR3 spells CASSLAGSYNEQFF. As DNA, the CDR3 is TGTGCCAGCAGCTTGGCAGGGTCCTACAATGAGCAGTTCTTC.

The chain links TRBV7-2 to TRBJ2-2; TRBD2 agrees at 10 bases. CDR1 and CDR2 (germline): SGHTA, FQGNSA. The CDR3 is 15 amino acids. Unmatched junction bases numbered 4, after V lost 5 bases and J lost 4 bases. The CDR3 coding sequence is TGTGCCAGCAGCACTAGCGGGACCTCCACCGGGGAGCTGTTTTTT. This codes for CASSTSGTSTGELFF.

The genes are TRBV19 and TRBJ1-5; possibly TRBD1 for D (5 bases). V gave up 4 bases and J gave up 7 bases, with 14 bases separating them. CDR1 and CDR2 (germline): LNHDA, SQIVND (reference sequence). There are 14 residues in the CDR3. CDR3: CASSRPEGAQPQHF. CDR3 bases: TGTGCCAGTAGTAGGCCTGAAGGGGCCCAGCCCCAGCATTTT.

The chain recombines TRBV19 with TRBJ2-7, with 11 bases lining up with TRBD2. Losses at the gene ends were 3 bases for V and 5 bases for J; bases not matched to a gene: 6. The germline gives CDR1 LNHDA, CDR2 SQIVND (reference sequence). There are 15 residues in the CDR3. Here the CDR3 reads CASSMTSGAQDEQYF. The CDR3 nucleotides are TGTGCCAGTAGTATGACTAGCGGGGCGCAGGACGAGCAGTACTTC.

This clone occurred once. The genes are TRBV7-9 and TRBJ2-3, with 8 bases matching TRBD1. CDR3 length: 14 residues. J lost 6 bases, V lost 3 bases, and 5 bases had no gene match. The germline CDR1 and CDR2 sequences are SEHNR and FQNEAQ (reference sequence). The CDR3 reads CASSFNGQGDTQYF. As DNA, the CDR3 is TGTGCCAGCAGCTTTAACGGACAGGGTGATACGCAGTATTTT.

The chain links TRBV6-5 to TRBJ1-2; unclear D gene. Trimming removed 6 bases from V and 4 bases from J, with 12 bases in between. CDR3 length equals 13 residues. Germline CDR1 is MNHEY and CDR2 is SVGAGI. CDR3 loop: CASRGGGVYGYTF. Here the CDR3 DNA reads TGTGCCAGCAGGGGAGGAGGTGTCTATGGCTACACCTTC.

V usage is TRBV7-2 and J usage is TRBJ2-5, with TRBD1 matching over 8 bases. The CDR3 runs to 14 residues. J lost 5 bases, V lost 0 bases, and 2 bases had no gene match. In germline, CDR1 is SGHTA, CDR2 FQGNSA. The CDR3 is CASSLATGGETQYF. The CDR3 DNA reads as TGTGCCAGCAGCTTAGCTACAGGGGGGGAGACCCAGTACTTC.